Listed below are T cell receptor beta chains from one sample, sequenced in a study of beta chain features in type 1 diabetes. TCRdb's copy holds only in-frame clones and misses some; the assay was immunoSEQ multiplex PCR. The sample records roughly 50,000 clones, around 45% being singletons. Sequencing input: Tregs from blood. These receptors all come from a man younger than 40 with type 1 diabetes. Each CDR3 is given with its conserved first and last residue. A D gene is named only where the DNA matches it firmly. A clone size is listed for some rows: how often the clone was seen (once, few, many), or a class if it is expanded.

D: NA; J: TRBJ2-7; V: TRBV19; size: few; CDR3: CASSTDIFYEQYF; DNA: TGTGCCAGTAGTACGGACATATTCTACGAGCAGTACTTC
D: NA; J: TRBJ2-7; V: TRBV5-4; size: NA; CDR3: CASSASGELSYEQYF; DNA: TGTGCCAGCAGCGCCTCAGGGGAATTGTCCTACGAGCAGTACTTC
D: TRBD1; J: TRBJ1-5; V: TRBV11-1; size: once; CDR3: CASSSGTGSNQPQHF; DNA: TGTGCCAGCAGTTCCGGGACAGGGTCAAATCAGCCCCAGCATTTT
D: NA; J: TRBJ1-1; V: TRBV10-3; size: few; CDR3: CAISSTGNTEAFF; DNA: TGTGCCATCAGCTCGACAGGGAACACTGAAGCTTTCTTT
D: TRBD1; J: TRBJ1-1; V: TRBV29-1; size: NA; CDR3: CSVGPGQMNTEAFF; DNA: TGCAGCGTTGGGCCGGGACAGATGAACACTGAAGCTTTCTTT
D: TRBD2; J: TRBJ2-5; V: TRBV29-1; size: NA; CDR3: CSGIAGDGETQYF; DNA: TGCAGCGGGATAGCGGGAGATGGGGAGACCCAGTACTTC
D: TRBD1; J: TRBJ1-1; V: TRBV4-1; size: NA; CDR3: CASSHLDRVVEAFF; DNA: TGCGCCAGCAGCCACCTCGACAGGGTGGTTGAAGCTTTCTTT
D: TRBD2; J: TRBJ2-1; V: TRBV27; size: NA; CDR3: CASRGLAGGNEQFF; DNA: TGTGCCAGCAGAGGACTAGCGGGAGGCAATGAGCAGTTCTTC
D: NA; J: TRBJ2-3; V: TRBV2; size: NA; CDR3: CASSGADTQYF; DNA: TGTGCCAGCAGTGGTGCGGATACGCAGTATTTT
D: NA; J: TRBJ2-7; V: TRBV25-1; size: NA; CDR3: CASSGDTTYEQYF; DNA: TGTGCCAGCAGTGGGGACACGACCTACGAGCAGTACTTC
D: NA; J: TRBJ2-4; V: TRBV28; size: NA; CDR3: CASSVTGWVQYF; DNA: TGTGCCAGCAGTGTAACAGGATGGGTCCAGTACTTC
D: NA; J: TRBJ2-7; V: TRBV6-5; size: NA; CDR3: CATHNRGNEQYF; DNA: TGTGCCACCCACAACCGGGGGAACGAGCAGTACTTC
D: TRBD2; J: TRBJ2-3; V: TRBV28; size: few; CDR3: CASTTPAGAGTDTQYF; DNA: TGTGCCAGCACGACTCCAGCGGGAGCGGGCACAGATACGCAGTATTTT
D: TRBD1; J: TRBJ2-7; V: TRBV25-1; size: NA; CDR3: CASWPGQGREQYF; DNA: TGTGCCAGCTGGCCCGGACAGGGTCGGGAGCAGTACTTC
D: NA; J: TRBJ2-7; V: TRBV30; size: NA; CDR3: CAWSVPGSLSEQYF; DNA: TGTGCCTGGAGTGTCCCGGGTTCTCTCTCCGAGCAGTACTTC
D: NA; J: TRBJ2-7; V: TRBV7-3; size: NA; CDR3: CASSLNGRGGEQYF; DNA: TGTGCCAGCAGCTTAAATGGCAGGGGTGGCGAGCAGTACTTC
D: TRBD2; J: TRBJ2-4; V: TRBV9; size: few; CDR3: CASSGGLAGDSVPNIQYF; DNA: TGTGCCAGCAGCGGAGGACTAGCGGGAGATTCTGTACCAAACATTCAGTACTTC
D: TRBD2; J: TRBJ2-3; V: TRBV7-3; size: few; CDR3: CASSIGTSGYTQYF; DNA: TGTGCCAGCAGCATAGGGACTAGCGGGTATACGCAGTATTTT
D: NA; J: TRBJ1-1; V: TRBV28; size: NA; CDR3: CASYRNTEAFF; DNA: TGTGCCAGCTACAGAAACACTGAAGCTTTCTTT
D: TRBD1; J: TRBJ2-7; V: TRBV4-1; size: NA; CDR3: CASSQEDRGNHEQYF; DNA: TGCGCCAGCAGCCAAGAGGACAGGGGAAACCACGAGCAGTACTTC
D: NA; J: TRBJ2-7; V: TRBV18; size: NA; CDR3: CASSPTAPSGLSYEQYF; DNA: TGTGCCAGCTCACCCACCGCGCCCAGCGGCCTCTCCTACGAGCAGTACTTC
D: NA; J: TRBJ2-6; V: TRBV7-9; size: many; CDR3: CASSPTRAGANVLTF; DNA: TGTGCCAGCAGCCCGACGAGGGCTGGGGCCAACGTCCTGACTTTC
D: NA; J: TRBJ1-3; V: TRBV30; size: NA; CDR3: CAWSPRTHSGNTIYF; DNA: TGTGCCTGGAGTCCACGGACTCACTCTGGAAACACCATATATTTT
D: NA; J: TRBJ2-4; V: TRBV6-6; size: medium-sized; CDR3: CASSYSSGLGNIQYF; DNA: TGTGCCAGCAGTTACTCGTCAGGGTTGGGGAACATTCAGTACTTC